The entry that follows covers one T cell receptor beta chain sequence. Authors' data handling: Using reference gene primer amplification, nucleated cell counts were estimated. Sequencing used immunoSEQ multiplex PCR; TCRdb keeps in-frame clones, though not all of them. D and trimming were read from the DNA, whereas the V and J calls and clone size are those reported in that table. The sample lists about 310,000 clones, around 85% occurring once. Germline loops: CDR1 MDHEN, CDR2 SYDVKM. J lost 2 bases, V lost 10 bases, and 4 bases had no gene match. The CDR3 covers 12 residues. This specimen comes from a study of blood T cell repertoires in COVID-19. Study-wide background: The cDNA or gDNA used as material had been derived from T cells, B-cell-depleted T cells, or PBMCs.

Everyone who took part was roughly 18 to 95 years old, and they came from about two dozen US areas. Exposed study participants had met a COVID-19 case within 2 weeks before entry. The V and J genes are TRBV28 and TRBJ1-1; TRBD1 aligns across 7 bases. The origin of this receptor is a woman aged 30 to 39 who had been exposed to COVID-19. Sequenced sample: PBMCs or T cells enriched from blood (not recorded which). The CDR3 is CATRTGNTEAFF. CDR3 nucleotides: TGTGCCACCCGGACAGGCAACACTGAAGCTTTCTTT.